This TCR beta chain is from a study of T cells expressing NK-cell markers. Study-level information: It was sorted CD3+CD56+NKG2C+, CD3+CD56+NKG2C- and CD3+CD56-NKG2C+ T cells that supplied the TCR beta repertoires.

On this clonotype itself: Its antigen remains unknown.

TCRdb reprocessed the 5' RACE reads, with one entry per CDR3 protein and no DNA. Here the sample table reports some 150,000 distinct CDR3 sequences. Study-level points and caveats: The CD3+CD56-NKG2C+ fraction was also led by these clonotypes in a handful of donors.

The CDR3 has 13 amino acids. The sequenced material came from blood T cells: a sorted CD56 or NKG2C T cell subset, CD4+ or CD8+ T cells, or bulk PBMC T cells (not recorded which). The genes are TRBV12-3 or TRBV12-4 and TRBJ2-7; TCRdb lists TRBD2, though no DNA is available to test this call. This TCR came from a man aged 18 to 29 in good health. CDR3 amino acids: CASRALGTYEQYF.